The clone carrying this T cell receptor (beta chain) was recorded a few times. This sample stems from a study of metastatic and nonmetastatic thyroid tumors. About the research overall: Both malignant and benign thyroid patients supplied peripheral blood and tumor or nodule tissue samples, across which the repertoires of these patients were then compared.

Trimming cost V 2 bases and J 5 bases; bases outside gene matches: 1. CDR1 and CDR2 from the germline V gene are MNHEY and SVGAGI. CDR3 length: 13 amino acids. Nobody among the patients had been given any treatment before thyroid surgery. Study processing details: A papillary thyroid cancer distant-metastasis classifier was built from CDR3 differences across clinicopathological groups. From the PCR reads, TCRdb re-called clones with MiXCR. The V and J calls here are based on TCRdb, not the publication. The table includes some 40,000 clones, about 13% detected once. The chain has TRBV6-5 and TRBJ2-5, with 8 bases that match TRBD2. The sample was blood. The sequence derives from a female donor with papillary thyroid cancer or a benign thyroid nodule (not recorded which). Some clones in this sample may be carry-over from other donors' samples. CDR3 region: CASSYRGRETQYF. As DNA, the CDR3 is TGTGCCAGCAGTTACCGCGGGAGGGAGACCCAGTACTTC.